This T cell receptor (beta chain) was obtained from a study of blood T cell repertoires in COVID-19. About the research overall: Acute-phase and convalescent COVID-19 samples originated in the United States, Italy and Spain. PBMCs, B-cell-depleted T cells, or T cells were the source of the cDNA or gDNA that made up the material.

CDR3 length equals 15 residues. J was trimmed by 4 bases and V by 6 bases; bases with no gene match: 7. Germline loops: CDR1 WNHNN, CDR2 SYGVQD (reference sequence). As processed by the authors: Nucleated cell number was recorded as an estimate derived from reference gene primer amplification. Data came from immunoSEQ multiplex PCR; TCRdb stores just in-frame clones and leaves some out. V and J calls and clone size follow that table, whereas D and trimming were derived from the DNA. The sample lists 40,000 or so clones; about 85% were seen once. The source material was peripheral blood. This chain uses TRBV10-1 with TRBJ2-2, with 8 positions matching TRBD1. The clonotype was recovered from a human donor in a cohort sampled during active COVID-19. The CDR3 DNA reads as TGCGCCAGCAGCCCGGACAGGGTTGGCACCGGGGAGCTGTTTTTT. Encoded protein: CASSPDRVGTGELFF.